A selection of T cell receptor beta chains follows, all from one sample in a study of blood T cell repertoires in COVID-19. Sequencing used immunoSEQ multiplex PCR; TCRdb keeps in-frame clones, though not all of them. The sample records fewer than 250,000 clones, under 90% being singletons. Sequenced: PBMCs or T cells enriched from blood (not recorded which). Every receptor here comes from a man in his sixties who had recovered from COVID-19. CDR3s include the opening cysteine and the closing phenylalanine or tryptophan. D genes are given only for firm matches. Size is stated for part of the rows, as once, few or many counts, or as a class when the clone is expanded.

cdr3_aa | cdr3_nt | v_call | d_call | clone_size | j_call | cdr3_length
CATSRELLAGSYNEQFF | TGTGCCACCAGCAGAGAGCTCCTAGCGGGGTCCTACAATGAGCAGTTCTTC | TRBV15 | TRBD2 | - | TRBJ2-1 | 17
CASSFTGSVSYNEQFF | TGTGCCAGCAGTTTTACGGGGAGCGTCTCCTACAATGAGCAGTTCTTC | TRBV6-5 | - | - | TRBJ2-1 | 16
CATSRDSDPEETQYF | TGTGCCACCAGCAGAGATTCAGATCCGGAGGAGACCCAGTACTTC | TRBV15 | - | - | TRBJ2-5 | 15
CASSRTGTYEQYF | TGTGCCAGTAGTAGGACAGGGACCTACGAGCAGTACTTC | TRBV19 | TRBD1 | once | TRBJ2-7 | 13
CASSLAPRTEAFF | TGTGCCAGCAGCTTAGCGCCGAGGACTGAAGCTTTCTTT | TRBV11-3 | - | - | TRBJ1-1 | 13
CASMQAGGYTF | TGTGCCAGCATGCAGGCCGGTGGCTACACCTTC | TRBV27 | - | - | TRBJ1-2 | 11
CASSIGGGSYEQYF | TGTGCCAGTAGTATTGGCGGGGGGTCCTACGAGCAGTACTTC | TRBV19 | TRBD2 | - | TRBJ2-7 | 14
CASSSLPGEEYGYTF | TGTGCCAGCAGCTCCCTCCCCGGGGAAGAATATGGCTACACCTTC | TRBV5-6 | - | - | TRBJ1-2 | 15
CASSQDSGVPDTQYF | TGCGCCAGCAGCCAGGATTCGGGGGTTCCAGATACGCAGTATTTT | TRBV4-3 | - | - | TRBJ2-3 | 15
CASSEDSSGQGMDGYTF | TGTGCCAGCAGTGAAGATAGTTCGGGACAGGGGATGGACGGCTACACCTTC | TRBV2 | TRBD1 | - | TRBJ1-2 | 17
CSVGSDSNQPQHF | TGCAGCGTTGGGTCAGATAGCAATCAGCCCCAGCATTTT | TRBV29-1 | - | - | TRBJ1-5 | 13
CASSGRGMGLAAGTDTQYF | TGTGCCAGCAGCGGAAGAGGCATGGGACTAGCGGCGGGCACAGATACGCAGTATTTT | TRBV11-2 | TRBD2 | - | TRBJ2-3 | 19
CASSELGTTYAHRGQETQYF | TGTGCCAGCAGTGAGCTCGGGACAACTTACGCCCACAGGGGACAAGAGACCCAGTACTTC | TRBV6-1 | TRBD1 | - | TRBJ2-5 | 20
CASSFGTSGGAYNEQFF | TGTGCCAGCAGCTTCGGCACCAGCGGGGGGGCCTACAATGAGCAGTTCTTC | TRBV7-3 | TRBD2 | - | TRBJ2-1 | 17
CASSLVAGATNEKLFF | TGTGCCAGCAGCTTGGTGGCAGGCGCAACTAATGAAAAACTGTTTTTT | TRBV5-5 | - | - | TRBJ1-4 | 16
CASRPSTGTPEAFF | TGTGCCAGCAGACCTTCAACAGGGACCCCTGAAGCTTTCTTT | TRBV3-1/TRBV3-2 | - | - | TRBJ1-1 | 14
CAGGGGTRWDQEQYF | TGTGCCGGGGGAGGTGGGACTAGGTGGGACCAAGAGCAGTACTTC | TRBV6-5 | TRBD2 | once | TRBJ2-7 | 15
CAWSVGQGPGELFF | TGTGCCTGGAGTGTCGGGCAGGGGCCCGGGGAGCTGTTTTTT | TRBV30 | - | - | TRBJ2-2 | 14
CASSPAGGRPEAFF | TGTGCCAGCTCACCAGCAGGGGGCCGGCCTGAAGCTTTCTTT | TRBV18 | TRBD1 | - | TRBJ1-1 | 14
CASRPLQGSAIYF | TGTGCCAGCAGGCCTCTACAGGGTTCGGCCATATATTTT | TRBV12-3/TRBV12-4 | - | - | TRBJ1-3 | 13
CASSLAAGAGNSPLHF | TGCGCCAGCAGCTTGGCCGCGGGGGCTGGTAATTCACCCCTCCACTTT | TRBV5-1 | - | few | TRBJ1-6 | 16
CASSLVGGTPINSPLHF | TGTGCCAGCAGCTTAGTAGGAGGGACTCCTATTAATTCACCCCTCCACTTT | TRBV7-6 | - | - | TRBJ1-6 | 17
CASSLLAGGRETQYF | TGTGCCAGCAGCCTCCTAGCGGGGGGCCGGGAGACCCAGTACTTC | TRBV3-1/TRBV3-2 | TRBD2 | - | TRBJ2-5 | 15
CASSQDLQNYGYTF | TGTGCCAGCAGCCAAGATCTACAGAACTATGGCTACACCTTC | TRBV3-1/TRBV3-2 | - | - | TRBJ1-2 | 14
CASRQGSSAGELFF | TGTGCCAGCAGACAGGGGTCCTCTGCCGGGGAGCTGTTTTTT | TRBV3-1/TRBV3-2 | TRBD1 | - | TRBJ2-2 | 14